What follows describes a single T cell receptor beta chain. This sample also contains other DNA sequences that code for the same CDR3. The data derive from a study of shared clonotypes between healthy human individuals. Clones were read by immunoSEQ multiplex PCR, and TCRdb kept only the in-frame ones, dropping some. The sample has some 2 million clones; 85% to 95% are singletons. V was clipped by 5 bases and J by 6 bases, with 12 bases between them. Germline V gives CDR1 SGHNT, CDR2 YYREEE (reference sequence). This CDR3 contains 13 residues. CD45RO-negative CD8 cells positively selected for CCR7 made up the naive population, which excluded terminally differentiated effector memory CD45RA+ cells.

This receptor was obtained from a man aged 18 to 30 in good health. The genes are TRBV5-4 and TRBJ2-1; D is perhaps TRBD2 (6 bases). Material: naive CD8+ T cells sorted from blood. The CDR3 sequence is CASSFGGTNEQFF. The CDR3 DNA reads as TGTGCCAGCAGTTTTGGGGGGACCAATGAGCAGTTCTTC.